This T cell receptor beta chain is drawn from a study of blood T cell repertoires in COVID-19 (dated by TCRdb to about 2020). Regarding the complete study: Samples covering the acute and convalescent phases of COVID-19 were provided by collaborators in the United States, Italy and Spain. Samples were obtained from the ongoing ImmuneRACE study (first 160 participants) and from about 1,300 subjects provided by 6 global collaborators. Subjects who had been exposed to COVID-19, were actively infected with it, or had recovered from it provided the deeply sampled blood TCRbeta repertoires that made up the dataset. Nearly every sample came with metadata listing a de-identified subject ID, COVID-19 status, age in years and sex. The repertoires were made available in a free public database intended to serve as a resource for research on the immune response to SARS-CoV-2. The prospective study material was composed of cDNA or gDNA derived from T cells, B-cell-depleted T cells, or PBMCs. Where available, HLA class I and class II types were taken from metadata supplied by the sample provider and were not determined by assay-based typing. General study outcomes and caveats: Clinical and demographic metadata were provided uncurated, with the amount varying by source and participant.

As concerns this clone: Its cognate antigen has yet to be identified. Per-nucleotide qualities are absent, and no much larger clonotype sits a single base away.

The collaborating institutions used their own protocols to collect whole blood in K2EDTA tubes. For TCRbeta analysis, collaborator samples were shipped as frozen whole blood, as isolated PBMCs, or as DNA extracted from either sample type. The immunoSEQ Assay, a bias-controlled multiplex PCR, was used to amplify TCRbeta CDR3 regions from genomic DNA. From the authors' description of their analysis: The number of nucleated cells in each sample was estimated by amplification of reference gene primers within the assay. To quantify the absolute abundance of each unique TCRbeta CDR3 rearrangement, sequence reads were collapsed and filtered. For each sample, productive Simpson clonality was calculated as the square root of Simpson's diversity index over productive rearrangements. TCRdb's version of the immuneACCESS table is confined to in-frame rearrangements and falls short of the full clone set. An unresolved V gene accounts for under half of the shortfall where checked; the remainder is of unknown origin. V and J calls and clone size follow that table, whereas D and trimming were derived from the DNA. The sample table records roughly 100,000 clones; 80% to 95% of these occur just once. 4.2% of the sample belongs to the ten largest clones.

Clipping removes 5 bases from V and 3 bases from J, with 11 as the unmatched junction base count. From cysteine to phenylalanine, the CDR3 is 17 amino acids long. Only the CDR3 part of the read is kept: 51 bases, read in frame from the first base. The CDR1 and CDR2 encoded by the germline V gene (reference sequence) are SEHNR and FQNEAQ. The rearranged chain carries TRBV7-9 and TRBJ2-7, and 12 junctional nucleotides match TRBD2. This sequence was found in a man between 18 and 35 years old with acute or convalescent COVID-19. Sequencing was done on a sample of peripheral blood. The DNA is as follows: TGTGCCAGCAGCCTTTACCCACTAGCGGGGGGCCTCTACGAGCAGTACTTC. Its translation is CASSLYPLAGGLYEQYF.